This T cell receptor (beta chain) was captured in a study of blood T cells in healthy people across ages. At the level of the study: The template switching approach captured approximately one barcoded beta molecule for every two T cells.

This clonotype was counted a few times. Its antigen is currently unknown. Alongside a J-beta primer mix, a sample-barcoded 5' primer served in a second PCR lasting roughly 7 to 11 cycles. TCRdb reanalysed the 5' RACE reads using MiXCR and keeps one entry per CDR3 protein. Found here are 550,000 to 750,000 distinct CDR3 sequences, around a fifth of them singletons; the top ten hold 3% to 4.5%. PBMCs were isolated at a quantity of at least 6.5 million per sample. Study-level results: More naive CD4+ cells and higher diversity marked long-lived donors relative to aged donors.

Per germline, CDR1 SGHRS and CDR2 YFSETQ. CDR3 length equals 14 residues. This TCR derives from a man in his 70s in good health. The sequencing input was blood. The chain recombines TRBV5-1 with TRBJ2-5; D remains ambiguous. The DNA end is more similar to TRBJ2-7, so the J call may be wrong. CDR3 DNA: TGCGCCAGCAGCTTGGAGGCTCGGACCGGCGAGCAGTACTTC. Translated, it gives CASSLEARTGEQYF.